This T cell receptor beta chain derives from a study of blood T cells in healthy people across ages. Study-wide results and limits: Long-lived donors carried more naive CD4+ cells and greater diversity than aged donors. Per million T cells, the diversity of TCR beta decreased roughly linearly as age advanced.

Peripheral blood was drawn, roughly 10 milliliters per donor. V trimming: 2 bases; J trimming: 2 bases; junction bases outside the gene matches: 5. The CDR3 contains 17 residues. Germline V gives CDR1 ENHRY, CDR2 SYGVKD. About this clonotype: Its target is not known.

It was with a sample-barcoded 5' primer and a J-beta primer mix that a second PCR of roughly 7 to 12 cycles was run. The template-switch adaptor was a 5' adaptor with 12 random nucleotides. It tagged each cDNA molecule. Each CDR3 protein is one row after TCRdb ran MiXCR on the 5' RACE reads. The data contain 1.5 million to 1.9 million distinct CDR3 sequences, roughly 43% of them seen just once; the ten biggest clones take up about 4%. This sequence was found in a woman aged 18-35 years in good health. The chain recombines TRBV10-3 with TRBJ1-3; 11 bases are a match to TRBD1. Source material: blood. The CDR3: CAISEPGTGGPGNTIYF. For the CDR3, the DNA is TGTGCCATCAGTGAGCCTGGGACAGGGGGACCTGGAAACACCATATATTTT.